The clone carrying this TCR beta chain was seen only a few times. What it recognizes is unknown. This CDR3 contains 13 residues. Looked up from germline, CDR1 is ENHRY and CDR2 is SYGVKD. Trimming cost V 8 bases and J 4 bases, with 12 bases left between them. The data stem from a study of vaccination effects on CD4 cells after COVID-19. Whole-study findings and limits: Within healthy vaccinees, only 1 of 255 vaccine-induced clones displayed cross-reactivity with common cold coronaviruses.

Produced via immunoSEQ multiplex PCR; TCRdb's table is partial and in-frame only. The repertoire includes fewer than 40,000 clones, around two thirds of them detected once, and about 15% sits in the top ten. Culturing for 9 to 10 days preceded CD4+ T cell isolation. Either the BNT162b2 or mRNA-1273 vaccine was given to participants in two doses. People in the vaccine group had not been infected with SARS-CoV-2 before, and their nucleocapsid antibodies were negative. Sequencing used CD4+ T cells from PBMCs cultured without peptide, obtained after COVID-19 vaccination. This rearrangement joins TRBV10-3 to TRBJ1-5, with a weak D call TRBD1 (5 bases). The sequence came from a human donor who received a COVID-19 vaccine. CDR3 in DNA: TGTGCCATCCGACAGCAGGGAAATCAGCCCCAGCATTTT. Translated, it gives CAIRQQGNQPQHF.